This T cell receptor beta chain was observed in a study of cytomegalovirus exposure and HLA in healthy donors. PCR was performed using 60 Vbeta and 13 Jbeta primers. Generated by immunoSEQ multiplex PCR, the TCRdb table keeps only in-frame clones and is missing some. Of some 180,000 clones in the sample, around 80% were seen once. This clone appeared a few times. The CDR3 is 18 amino acids. Looked up from germline, CDR1 is MNHNS and CDR2 is SASEGT. With 2 bases clipped from V and 5 bases from J, the junction kept 11 bases outside the gene matches. This chain links TRBV6-1 with TRBJ2-2, with TRBD2 matching over 10 bases. The TCR was taken from a girl aged 10 to 17 in good health and CMV-seropositive. The sample comprised PBMCs. DNA for the CDR3: TGTGCCAGCAGTGAAATTGAAGCGGGGGGGCTTTGGACCGGGGAGCTGTTTTTT. This sequence encodes CASSEIEAGGLWTGELFF.